This T cell receptor beta chain was obtained from a study of cytomegalovirus exposure and HLA in healthy donors. About the research overall: In terms of ancestry, the Caucasian-associated cluster contained roughly four fifths of the approximately 400 genotyped donors.

Use of 60 Vbeta and 13 Jbeta primers characterized the PCR. Using immunoSEQ multiplex PCR, the repertoire was profiled, and TCRdb retains in-frame clones only, with some absent. Among about 200,000 clones listed, roughly 79% were seen once. This cohort consisted of healthy bone marrow donors. Concerning this clone itself: Its target is unknown.

Study-wide findings and caveats: There was a cluster of highly shared sequence variants that was likely a sequencing artifact. TCR beta V segments were, for the most part, productive about 87% or about 30% of the time in an earlier analysis.

Germline assignment: CDR1 SEHNR and CDR2 FQNEAQ (reference sequence). Trimming left V 5 bases short and J 2 bases short, with 10 bases between. The CDR3 is made up of 13 amino acids. The TCR was taken from a man aged 30 to 39 in good health and CMV-seronegative. What was sequenced was PBMCs. The chain couples TRBV7-9 to TRBJ2-7; weak D call: TRBD2 (6 bases). In nucleotides, the CDR3 is TGTGCCAGCAGCGTGACGGGGGCCTACGAGCAGTACTTC. Translated: CASSVTGAYEQYF.